A selection of T cell receptor beta chains follows, all from one sample in a study of cytomegalovirus exposure and HLA in healthy donors. Sequenced by immunoSEQ multiplex PCR; TCRdb stores in-frame clones only, minus some. The sample includes roughly 150,000 clones, just over 70% of them seen just once. Sequenced: PBMCs. All receptors derive from a man between 18 and 29 years old in good health and CMV-seropositive. The CDR3 runs from the conserved cysteine through the conserved F or W. The order of the fields is D gene, J gene, clone size, V gene, CDR3 DNA, CDR3 protein. D genes are given only for firm matches. Rows may omit the clone size; those that give it use once, few, many or a size class.

>NA|TRBJ2-5|NA|TRBV11-3
TGTGCCAGCAGCGAGGGGGAACAAGAGACCCAGTACTTC
CASSEGEQETQYF
>NA|TRBJ1-2|few|TRBV25-1
TGTGCCAGCAGTGAATACCCGACTAGCGGCTACACCTTC
CASSEYPTSGYTF
>TRBD1|TRBJ2-3|NA|TRBV14
TGTGCCAGCAGCCAGACAGGGACAGATACGCAGTATTTT
CASSQTGTDTQYF
>TRBD2|TRBJ2-1|NA|TRBV27
TGTGCCAGCAGTCCCGTTGGCGGGGGGTGGCAGGAGCAGTTCTTC
CASSPVGGGWQEQFF
>TRBD2|TRBJ2-5|NA|TRBV9
TGTGCCAGCAGCGTGCGGGGGGGAGAGACCCAGTACTTC
CASSVRGGETQYF
>NA|TRBJ1-1|once|TRBV28
TGTGCCAGCAGTCCAGGGGTTGAGAACACTGAAGCTTTCTTT
CASSPGVENTEAFF
>TRBD1|TRBJ1-1|NA|TRBV5-5
TGTGCCAGCAGCTTGGAAGGGGGCCCGAACACTGAAGCTTTCTTT
CASSLEGGPNTEAFF
>NA|TRBJ1-1|NA|TRBV6-1
TGTGCCAGCAGTGTCGACAGCCCGAACACTGAAGCTTTCTTT
CASSVDSPNTEAFF
>NA|TRBJ1-1|NA|TRBV6-4
TGTGCCAGCCCCCCCGGGGCTTTCTTT
CASPPGAFF
>NA|TRBJ1-2|NA|TRBV11-2
TGTGCCAGCAGCTCCTTGGACAGAGGCAAGTCTAACTATGGCTACACCTTC
CASSSLDRGKSNYGYTF
>NA|TRBJ2-2|NA|TRBV10-1
TGCGCCAGCAGTCGTACACGGGGCACCGGGGAGCTGTTTTTT
CASSRTRGTGELFF
>TRBD1|TRBJ1-2|NA|TRBV10-3
TGTGCCATCAAGCGGGACAGGGAACTCGATGGCTACACCTTC
CAIKRDRELDGYTF
>TRBD1|TRBJ1-6|NA|TRBV6-1
TGTGCCAGCACCCGGGACAGCTATAATTCACCCCTCCACTTT
CASTRDSYNSPLHF
>TRBD1|TRBJ1-5|NA|TRBV30
TGTGCCTGGAGTTTTGGACAGGCCAGGCAGCCCCAGCATTTT
CAWSFGQARQPQHF
>TRBD1|TRBJ2-5|NA|TRBV30
TGTGCCTGGGGGGAAGGGGGACAGCGAGAGACCCAGTACTTC
CAWGEGGQRETQYF
>TRBD2|TRBJ2-3|NA|TRBV15
TGTGCCACCAGCAGAGATCGGCTAGCGGGAGTCACAGATACGCAGTATTTT
CATSRDRLAGVTDTQYF
>NA|TRBJ2-5|NA|TRBV4-1
TGCGCCAGCAGCCAAGACTACCTGGGACTAGAGACCCAGTACTTC
CASSQDYLGLETQYF
>NA|TRBJ1-1|NA|TRBV6-6
TGTGCCAGCAGCCCCCCGGGGGGCACAACAGAAGCTTTCTTT
CASSPPGGTTEAFF
>NA|TRBJ1-6|NA|TRBV6-5
TGTGCCAGCAGTGGGCAGGGGAATTCACCCCTCCACTTT
CASSGQGNSPLHF
>TRBD1|TRBJ2-1|NA|TRBV29-1
TGCAGCGTTCGACAGGGGGCTAATGAGCAGTTCTTC
CSVRQGANEQFF
>TRBD2|TRBJ2-5|once|TRBV5-4
TGTGCCAGCGGCGCGGGACTAGCGGGACAAGAGACCCAGTACTTC
CASGAGLAGQETQYF
>NA|TRBJ2-2|NA|TRBV6-5
TGTGCCAGCAGTCGAGGGGGTTGGGGGGAGCTGTTTTTT
CASSRGGWGELFF
>TRBD1|TRBJ2-5|NA|TRBV5-6
TGTGCCAGCAGCCTCCCGGGACAGGGCCAAGAGACCCAGTACTTC
CASSLPGQGQETQYF
>NA|TRBJ2-3|once|TRBV11-2
TGTGCCAGCAACAAAAACAGGGCCACAGATACGCAGTATTTT
CASNKNRATDTQYF
>NA|TRBJ1-2|NA|TRBV30
TGTGCCTGGAGTCCGGACAGAGGGAGTGGCTACACCTTC
CAWSPDRGSGYTF
>TRBD1|TRBJ1-5|NA|TRBV2
TGTGCCAGCGCCGGGACAGGGTATCAGCCCCAGCATTTT
CASAGTGYQPQHF
>NA|TRBJ1-4|NA|TRBV15
TGTGCCACCGCGATGGGGGGACTAACTAATGAAAAACTGTTTTTT
CATAMGGLTNEKLFF
>NA|TRBJ1-1|NA|TRBV30
TGTGCCTGGAGCCGGGGGTGGGGGACTGAAGCTTTCTTT
CAWSRGWGTEAFF
>NA|TRBJ1-5|few|TRBV29-1
TGCAGCGTTGACCAGGGAGGGAATCAGCCCCAGCATTTT
CSVDQGGNQPQHF
>TRBD1|TRBJ2-2|NA|TRBV11-2
TGTGCCAGCAGCTCGGGGACAGGGGGGGTCGCTGGCACCGGGGAGCTGTTTTTT
CASSSGTGGVAGTGELFF
>TRBD2|TRBJ2-5|NA|TRBV7-2
TGTGCCAGCAGCCAGCGAGCGGGGGGGCCTGGAGAGACCCAGTACTTC
CASSQRAGGPGETQYF
>NA|TRBJ1-1|NA|TRBV2
TGTGCCAGCAGGGCAGGGTTCCGGAGCACTGAAGCTTTCTTT
CASRAGFRSTEAFF
>NA|TRBJ1-4|many|TRBV7-8
TGTGCCAGCAGCTTAGGGGCGCGTGAAAAACTGTTTTTT
CASSLGAREKLFF
>TRBD2|TRBJ2-3|NA|TRBV11-1
TGTGCCAGCAGCTTAGCTCCCCTCCTAGCGGGAAGCACAGATACGCAGTATTTT
CASSLAPLLAGSTDTQYF
>TRBD1|TRBJ1-1|once|TRBV7-2
TGTGCCAGCAGCCCAGGACAGGGCGGGGGCACTGAAGCTTTCTTT
CASSPGQGGGTEAFF
>NA|TRBJ2-3|few|TRBV27
TGTGCCAGCAGTTCGATAGTCCAGGCGGATACGCAGTATTTT
CASSSIVQADTQYF
>TRBD2|TRBJ2-2|NA|TRBV5-4
TGTGCCAGCAGCTCCCGACTAGCGGGAGAAGGAACCGGGGAGCTGTTTTTT
CASSSRLAGEGTGELFF
>TRBD1|TRBJ1-1|NA|TRBV11-3
TGTGCCAGCAGCGACACAGGGGGCTCAGGCGAATCGGGCACTGAAGCTTTCTTT
CASSDTGGSGESGTEAFF
>TRBD2|TRBJ2-1|NA|TRBV11-3
TGTGCCAGCAGAGGGTCTGCGGGAGATGAGCAGTTCTTC
CASRGSAGDEQFF
>TRBD2|TRBJ2-5|NA|TRBV5-6
TGTGCCAGCAGCTTGGAGGGCGGGGGGGCCCTATTCCAAGAGACCCAGTACTTC
CASSLEGGGALFQETQYF
>NA|TRBJ1-1|NA|TRBV5-4
TGTGCCAGCAGCTGGCGGGGCGGCGAAGCTGAAGCTTTCTTT
CASSWRGGEAEAFF
>NA|TRBJ1-3|NA|TRBV19
TGTGCCAGTAGTTCGCCAGCTGGAAACACCATATATTTT
CASSSPAGNTIYF
>TRBD1|TRBJ1-4|few|TRBV7-6
TGTGCCAGCAGCCCTGAGCCGGGACAGCTTAATGAAAAACTGTTTTTT
CASSPEPGQLNEKLFF
>NA|TRBJ2-4|once|TRBV30
TGTGCCTTTGCGCGTGAGTTAGCCAAAAACATTCAGTACTTC
CAFARELAKNIQYF
>TRBD2|TRBJ2-3|NA|TRBV7-3
TGTGCCAGCAGCCTTACTAGCGTTGGAGATACGCAGTATTTT
CASSLTSVGDTQYF
>TRBD1|TRBJ1-1|NA|TRBV2
TGTGCCAGCAGTGCGTTACAGGGGGCTGCGGGCATTGAAGCTTTCTTT
CASSALQGAAGIEAFF
>NA|TRBJ1-2|NA|TRBV9
TGTGCCAGCAGCGTAGATCCCCAGGGCAGCTATGGCTACACCTTC
CASSVDPQGSYGYTF
>NA|TRBJ1-5|once|TRBV16
TGTGCCAGCAGCTCCCTCCGGAGGGGCGATCAGCCCCAGCATTTT
CASSSLRRGDQPQHF